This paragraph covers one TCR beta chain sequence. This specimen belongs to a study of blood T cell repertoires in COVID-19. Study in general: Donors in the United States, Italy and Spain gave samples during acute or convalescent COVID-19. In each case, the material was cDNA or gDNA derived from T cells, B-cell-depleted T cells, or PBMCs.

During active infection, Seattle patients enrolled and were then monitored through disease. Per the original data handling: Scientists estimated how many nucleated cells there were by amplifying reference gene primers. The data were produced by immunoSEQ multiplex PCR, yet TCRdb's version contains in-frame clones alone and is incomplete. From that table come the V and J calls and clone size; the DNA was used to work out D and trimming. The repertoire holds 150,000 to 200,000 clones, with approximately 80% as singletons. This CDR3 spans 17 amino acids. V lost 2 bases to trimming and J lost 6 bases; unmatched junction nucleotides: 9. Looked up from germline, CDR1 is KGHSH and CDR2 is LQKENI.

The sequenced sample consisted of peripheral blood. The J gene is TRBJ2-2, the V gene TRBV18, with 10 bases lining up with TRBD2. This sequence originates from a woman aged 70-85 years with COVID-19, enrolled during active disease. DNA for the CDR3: TGTGCCAGCTCACCAATCCAGGCTAGCGGGAGAGCCGGGGAGCTGTTTTTT. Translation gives CASSPIQASGRAGELFF.